The clone carrying this T cell receptor beta chain was observed a handful of times. The sample is drawn from a study of regulatory T cells in long-lasting Graves disease. Per the germline V gene, CDR1 is GTSNPN and CDR2 is SVGIG (reference sequence). This CDR3 region has 15 residues. Trimming took 1 base from V and 5 from J, leaving 17 bases between them. In building TCR beta libraries, iRepertoire HTBI primers were used together with Arm-PCR of CDR3 regions. TCRdb recomputed calls from the multiplex PCR reads with MiXCR, one row per CDR3 protein. The table records 420,000 or so distinct CDR3 sequences, 16% of them present only once. Indicated time point: newly diagnosed GD, antithyroid drugs for less than 3 months. RNA isolated from PBMCs was used to make the TCR library. These same data were also listed under a study on T cells in Graves' hyperthyroidism and ophthalmopathy.

The sequence came from a woman aged 18-29 years with Graves disease. The material was peripheral blood mononuclear cells (PBMCs), obtained at new diagnosis, from a patient treated with antithyroid drugs. J is TRBJ2-5 and V is TRBV30; TRBD1 is a possible D gene (6 bases). Written as DNA, the CDR3 is TGTGCCTGGAGTGCAGGGGTTCGCATGATGGAGACCCAGTACTTC. Protein: CAWSAGVRMMETQYF. Combining the CDR3 with reference TRBV30 and TRBJ2-5 gives the whole variable domain SQTIHQWPATLVQPVGSPLSLECTVEGTSNPNLYWYRQAAGRGLQLLFYSVGIGQISSEVPQNLSASRPQDRQFILSSKKLLLSDSGFYLCAWSAGVRMMETQYFGPGTRLLVL.